This T cell receptor beta chain was captured by sequencing in a study of spatial heterogeneity in lung cancer. Broader study findings: How many expanded intratumoral alpha and beta TCRs were present tracked the tumor mutation count, which was a count of nonsynonymous mutations.

Germline CDR1 is SGHAT and CDR2 is FQNNGV. The CDR3 sequence is 14 residues long. After removal of 3 bases from V and 5 bases from J, the junction contained 3 bases not matched to a gene. Within the sample, this clonotype is large. Its specificity is not known. TCRdb reprocessed the 5' RACE reads with MiXCR, giving one entry per CDR3 protein. The sample comprises about 940 distinct CDR3 sequences, 30% to 40% of which are singletons, and about 20% rests with the top ten. As to time point: sample taken at primary tumor resection. The TCR sequence derives from a male donor with early-stage non-small cell lung cancer. This material consisted of lung tumor tissue, taken at surgery. V gene TRBV11-2 combines with J gene TRBJ2-5; TRBD1 matches 10 bases. The CDR3, as DNA: TGTGCCAGCAGCTTCCAGGACAGGGGGGAGACCCAGTACTTC. The encoded protein is CASSFQDRGETQYF.